The 24 T cell receptor beta chains presented below share a single source sample, sequenced in a study of beta chain features in type 1 diabetes. Sequenced material consisted of expressed TCRB transcripts (all of the isolated RNA was reverse transcribed). Produced via immunoSEQ multiplex PCR; TCRdb's table is partial and in-frame only. The repertoire includes under 500,000 clones, approximately 31% of them detected once, and roughly 0.066% sits in the top ten. The sample consisted of naive CD4+ T cells from blood. These receptor sequences come from a man between 18 and 29 years old in good health.

A few counts support this clone. J is TRBJ2-1 and V is TRBV29-1; no reliable D call. The germline V gene encodes CDR1 SQVTM and CDR2 ANQGSEA. There are 14 residues in the CDR3. Trimming cost V 1 base and J 0 bases, with 7 bases left between them. CDR3 in amino acids: CSVEGLLSYNEQFF. In nucleotides, the CDR3 is TGCAGCGTTGAAGGTTTACTCTCCTACAATGAGCAGTTCTTC.

The chain couples TRBV5-1 to TRBJ2-5; TRBD2 matches at 11 bases. V lost 3 bases and J lost 2; bases outside the gene matches: 3. The CDR3 runs 15 residues. The germline gives CDR1 SGHRS, CDR2 YFSETQ. CDR3 protein: CASSWGLAAQETQYF. For the CDR3, the DNA is TGCGCCAGCAGCTGGGGACTAGCGGCACAAGAGACCCAGTACTTC.

This clone occurred a few times. CDR3 in DNA: TGTGCCAGCAGTTTAAGAGGGAGGCACTACGAGCAGTACTTC. Amino acid sequence: CASSLRGRHYEQYF. V is TRBV27 and J is TRBJ2-7, with D perhaps matching TRBD2 (6 bases). Trimming removed 2 bases at V and 3 bases at J, with 11 bases between. Germline V CDR1 and CDR2: MNHEY, SMNVEV (reference sequence). CDR3 length: 14 residues.

The rearrangement links TRBV30 to TRBJ2-7, with D maybe TRBD2 (6 bases). The V end lost 4 bases, the J end lost 0 bases, and 10 bases lay between the germline ends. This CDR3 contains 13 residues. Germline CDR1 reads GTSNPN; CDR2 reads SVGIG (reference sequence). The CDR3 bases are TGTGCCTGGACTGGGACTGGCTCCTACGAGCAGTACTTC. This gives the protein CAWTGTGSYEQYF.

This clone was observed a few times. The same CDR3 can be traced to other DNA sequences in this sample. The V and J genes are TRBV7-2 and TRBJ2-3; D unclear. V gave up 4 bases and J gave up 5 bases, with 7 bases separating them. Germline assignment: CDR1 SGHTA and CDR2 FQGNSA. CDR3 length equals 12 residues. The chain's CDR3 is CASSSFGDTQYF. The CDR3 DNA is TGTGCCAGCAGCTCATTTGGAGATACGCAGTATTTT.

This clone has just a few counts. This same CDR3 is encoded by further DNA sequences in the sample. V and J are TRBV7-2 and TRBJ2-5, with D uncertain. CDR3 length: 11 amino acids. Germline values: CDR1 SGHTA, CDR2 FQGNSA. Deletions cut 3 bases from V and 5 bases from J, with 4 bases between. CDR3: CASSFGETQYF. The CDR3 DNA sequence: TGTGCCAGCAGCTTTGGGGAGACCCAGTACTTC.

This sequence joins TRBV6-1 and TRBJ2-7; D gene uncertain. CDR3 length: 15 residues. CDR1 and CDR2 from the germline V gene are MNHNS and SASEGT. V lost 4 bases and J 1 base, leaving 14 bases between the germline ends. The CDR3 protein is CASSAIRSISYEQYF. CDR3 coding DNA: TGTGCCAGCAGTGCCATTAGAAGTATATCCTACGAGCAGTACTTC.

The V and J genes are TRBV28 and TRBJ2-7; D not resolved. The V and J ends lost 5 bases and 3 bases respectively, with 8 bases between them. CDR1 and CDR2 (germline): MDHEN, SYDVKM. The CDR3 is made up of 12 amino acids. In nucleotides, the CDR3 is TGTGCCAGCAGTCTGACACGCTACGAGCAGTACTTC. Translation: CASSLTRYEQYF.

Only a few counts were recorded for this clone. This rearrangement joins TRBV30 to TRBJ2-7; 9 bases agree with TRBD1. The CDR3 spans 14 residues. V shed 2 bases, J shed 5 bases, and the junction held 7 bases outside the gene matches. Per the germline V gene, CDR1 is GTSNPN and CDR2 is SVGIG (reference sequence). CDR3 in DNA: TGTGCCTGGAGTTACAGGGGGCGCATCAACGAGCAGTACTTC. Translating it yields CAWSYRGRINEQYF.

Points on this clone: Other nucleotide sequences in the sample specify the same CDR3. The V call is TRBV9, the J call TRBJ2-5; D perhaps matches TRBD1 (6 bases). Trimming removed 0 bases from V and 5 bases from J, with 8 bases in between. The CDR3 length is 13 residues. Germline loops: CDR1 SGDLS, CDR2 YYNGEE. CDR3 nucleotide sequence: TGTGCCAGCAGCGTAGGTAGGGGGGAGACCCAGTACTTC. This sequence encodes CASSVGRGETQYF.

This clone has more than one count but fewer than ten. This sequence joins TRBV20-1 and TRBJ1-2; unclear D gene. This CDR3 spans 11 amino acids. Germline V lookup: CDR1 DFQATT, CDR2 SNEGSKA (reference sequence). Trimming took off 0 bases at V and 10 bases at J, with 9 bases between the two ends. CDR3 DNA: TGCAGTGCTAGAGAGGGCCCCACCTACACCTTC. This encodes CSAREGPTYTF.

The chain joins TRBV6-1 to TRBJ2-7, with a tentative D call TRBD1 (6 bases). Germline V gene sequence: CDR1 MNHNS, CDR2 SASEGT. Deletions cut 1 base from V and 1 base from J, with 11 bases between. The CDR3 is made up of 15 amino acids. The CDR3 coding sequence is TGTGCCAGCAGTGAAGGGCTTGGACAGTCCTACGAGCAGTACTTC. Protein: CASSEGLGQSYEQYF.

V is TRBV30 and J is TRBJ1-2; D is undetermined. The CDR3 runs 12 residues. With 3 bases removed from V and 3 bases from J, the gap between germline ends came to 8 bases. Germline CDR1 is GTSNPN and CDR2 is SVGIG (reference sequence). CDR3 sequence (DNA): TGTGCCTGGAGAGTTACACACTATGGCTACACCTTC. Protein: CAWRVTHYGYTF.

This chain uses TRBV7-2 with TRBJ2-5, with TRBD2 matching 9 bases. V lost 5 bases and J lost 8; bases outside the gene matches: 6. Germline lookup yields CDR1 SGHTA and CDR2 FQGNSA. This CDR3 contains 13 residues. This chain's CDR3 is CASSPTTSGTQYF. DNA for the CDR3: TGTGCCAGCAGCCCAACGACTAGCGGTACCCAGTACTTC.

This clone was counted a single time. The J gene is TRBJ1-2, the V gene TRBV30; D is perhaps TRBD1 (5 bases). CDR3 length equals 13 residues. Germline lookup yields CDR1 GTSNPN and CDR2 SVGIG (reference sequence). Trimming removed 2 bases from V and 7 bases from J, with 14 bases in between. CDR3 in amino acids: CAWSSGVMIGYTF. CDR3 coding DNA: TGTGCCTGGAGTTCGGGGGTCATGATTGGCTACACCTTC.

The rearrangement joins TRBV4-2 to TRBJ2-1, with 9 bases matching TRBD2. Germline assignment: CDR1 LGHNA and CDR2 YNFKEQ. This CDR3 contains 17 residues. The V and J ends lost 1 base and 0 bases, in that order; junction bases with no gene match: 4. CDR3: CASSQVIAGDSYNEQFF. In nucleotides, the CDR3 is TGTGCCAGCAGCCAAGTAATAGCGGGAGACTCCTACAATGAGCAGTTCTTC.

The V and J genes are TRBV19 and TRBJ1-4; D gene unclear. Germline V gene data show CDR1 as LNHDA and CDR2 as SQIVND (reference sequence). V lost 3 bases, J lost 8 bases, and 10 bases lay in between. This CDR3 has 13 residues. CDR3 bases: TGTGCCAGTAGTATCGCCGAAACGGAAAAACTGTTTTTT. It translates to CASSIAETEKLFF.

The chain combines TRBV30 with TRBJ1-1; D might be TRBD1 (5 bases). V lost 8 bases and J 0 bases, leaving 13 bases between the germline ends. Germline V gives CDR1 GTSNPN, CDR2 SVGIG (reference sequence). The CDR3 covers 13 residues. Here the CDR3 reads CALLPGMNTEAFF. CDR3 sequence (DNA): TGTGCCCTGCTGCCAGGGATGAACACTGAAGCTTTCTTT.

This sequence joins TRBV5-1 and TRBJ2-1; D is ambiguous. Trimming left V 3 bases short and J 6 bases short, with 13 bases between. This CDR3 comprises 14 residues. Looked up from germline, CDR1 is SGHRS and CDR2 is YFSETQ. The CDR3 DNA is TGCGCCAGCAGCTACGGGTTTGTCGGCAATGAGCAGTTCTTC. Translation: CASSYGFVGNEQFF.

This rearrangement joins TRBV28 to TRBJ2-7; D perhaps matches TRBD2 (6 bases). This CDR3 region has 16 residues. V was shortened by 1 base and J by 3 bases, with 16 bases between the two germline ends. The V gene's germline CDR1 is MDHEN and CDR2 SYDVKM. The CDR3 region is CASSLSPDWRDYEQYF. Here the CDR3 DNA reads TGTGCCAGCAGTTTATCCCCCGACTGGAGGGACTACGAGCAGTACTTC.

This clone was observed a few times. This chain connects TRBV7-9 to TRBJ2-4; TRBD2 might be the D (5 bases). Trimming took off 3 bases at V and 12 bases at J, with 9 bases between the two ends. CDR3 length: 11 amino acids. Germline V gene lookup returns CDR1 SEHNR and CDR2 FQNEAQ (reference sequence). CDR3 region: CASSLEDPQYF. The CDR3 DNA reads as TGTGCCAGCAGCTTGGAGGATCCTCAGTACTTC.

The table lists this clone with a few counts. The rearrangement links TRBV7-2 to TRBJ1-4, with D possibly TRBD1 on 5 matching bases. The germline CDR1 and CDR2 sequences are SGHTA and FQGNSA. The CDR3 has 15 residues. V was trimmed by 5 bases and J by 2 bases, leaving 12 bases between them. CDR3 residues: CASSLMGPTNEKLFF. CDR3 nucleotide sequence: TGTGCCAGCAGCCTTATGGGGCCTACTAATGAAAAACTGTTTTTT.

A few counts support this clone. The genes are TRBV4-3 and TRBJ2-4, with 7 bases matching TRBD1. The junction had 9 bases not matched to a gene; V was cut back by 1 base and J by 6 bases. The CDR3 length is 16 residues. CDR1 LGHNA and CDR2 YSLEER come from the germline V gene. CDR3 sequence reads: CASSQVGGARGNIQYF. As DNA, the CDR3 is TGCGCCAGCAGCCAAGTAGGGGGCGCCAGGGGAAACATTCAGTACTTC.

The chain carries TRBV10-3 and TRBJ1-5, with 9 bases matching TRBD1. The CDR3 contains 14 residues. Trimming at V came to 6 bases and at J to 0 bases, leaving 0 bases not matched to a gene. Germline values: CDR1 ENHRY, CDR2 SYGVKD. The CDR3 sequence is CAIRGQGSNQPQHF. As DNA, the CDR3 is TGTGCCATCAGGGGACAGGGTAGCAATCAGCCCCAGCATTTT.